These T cell receptor beta chains were read from a single sample in a study of shared clonotypes between healthy human individuals. Clones were sequenced by immunoSEQ multiplex PCR, and TCRdb holds only the in-frame ones, with some missing. The repertoire holds about 2.3 million clones, about nine tenths seen once, with approximately 0.41% in the top ten. Material: naive CD4+ T cells from PBMCs. These receptors all come from a man in his late teens or twenties in good health. Some clones in this sample may be carry-over from other donors' samples. The CDR3 runs from the conserved cysteine through the conserved F or W. A D gene is named only where the DNA matches it firmly. Size tells how often a clone was seen (once, few, many) or the class of an expanded clone, and some rows leave it out.

TRBV4-1	TRBJ2-7	17	TRBD1	-	TGCGCCAGCAGCCGGGACAGGACGTCAATATCCCCCTACGAGCAGTACTTC	CASSRDRTSISPYEQYF
TRBV6-1	TRBJ1-1	15	-	-	TGTGCCAGCAGTGAAGCGGAAGGCGGGGTCGCTGAAGCTTTCTTT	CASSEAEGGVAEAFF
TRBV2	TRBJ2-7	14	-	-	TGTGCCAGCAGTGCCCTGGGCAGCCTCTTCGAGCAGTACTTC	CASSALGSLFEQYF
TRBV10-3	TRBJ2-5	16	-	-	TGTGCCATCAGTGACCGAAAGGGAGCGATCCAAGAGACCCAGTACTTC	CAISDRKGAIQETQYF
TRBV6-6	TRBJ2-7	14	TRBD1	once	TGTGCCAGCAGTTACGGGACAGGGACATACGAGCAGTACTTC	CASSYGTGTYEQYF
TRBV7-9	TRBJ2-5	15	TRBD2	-	TGTGCCAGCAGCATCGGACTAGCGGAGCAAGAGACCCAGTACTTC	CASSIGLAEQETQYF
TRBV9	TRBJ1-2	13	TRBD1	-	TGTGCCAGCAGCACGACAGGGGGCTATGGCTACACCTTC	CASSTTGGYGYTF
TRBV10-3	TRBJ1-5	12	-	-	TGTGCCATCAGTGAGAGCAATCAGCCCCAGCATTTT	CAISESNQPQHF
TRBV6-1	TRBJ1-1	15	-	once	TGTGCCAGCAGTGCCCGACCGAACATGAACACTGAAGCTTTCTTT	CASSARPNMNTEAFF
TRBV18	TRBJ1-2	15	TRBD1	-	TGTGCCAGCTCACCGGGACAGGGGGTGATCAATGGCTACACCTTC	CASSPGQGVINGYTF
TRBV5-1	TRBJ1-2	14	TRBD1	-	TGCGCCAGCAGATCCGGGACAGGGGGGTATGGCTACACCTTC	CASRSGTGGYGYTF
TRBV5-6	TRBJ2-5	13	-	-	TGTGCCAGCAGCTTGGAGAGGGCAGAGACCCAGTACTTC	CASSLERAETQYF
TRBV5-6	TRBJ2-5	15	-	-	TGTGCCAGCAGCTACAGGACCCCTAGAGCAGAGACCCAGTACTTC	CASSYRTPRAETQYF
TRBV6-1	TRBJ2-1	15	-	-	TGTGCCAGCAGCGCCGGGACTGCCCTATTATTAAGACAGTTCTTC	CASSAGTALLLRQFF
TRBV7-2	TRBJ2-5	14	-	-	TGTGCCAGCAGCTTAGACTCTATCCAAGAGACCCAGTACTTC	CASSLDSIQETQYF
TRBV4-3	TRBJ1-1	15	TRBD1	-	TGCGCCAGCAGCCACCCCCCAGGGGGTGGCACTGAAGCTTTCTTT	CASSHPPGGGTEAFF
TRBV10-3	TRBJ1-6	16	-	-	TGTGCCATCAGTGAGTACGGTAGCTCCTATAATTCACCCCTCCACTTT	CAISEYGSSYNSPLHF
TRBV29-1	TRBJ1-4	20	TRBD1	-	TGCAGCGCTAAGGGGATCCCGGGACAGGGGGGGCTTGCAACTAATGAAAAACTGTTTTTT	CSAKGIPGQGGLATNEKLFF
TRBV23-1	TRBJ1-2	15	-	-	TGCGCCAGCAGTCAATCGGACCAGGGCAACTATGGCTACACCTTC	CASSQSDQGNYGYTF
TRBV7-9	TRBJ2-6	16	-	once	TGTGCCAGCAGCCCGGTCGGGGCCTCTGGGGCCAACGTCCTGACTTTC	CASSPVGASGANVLTF
TRBV2	TRBJ1-3	14	-	once	TGTGCCAGCAGTGATCCTCCCTCTGGAAACACCATATATTTT	CASSDPPSGNTIYF
TRBV6-5	TRBJ1-4	15	-	-	TGTGCCAGCAGCCCCCGCGGGGGGGACGGTGAAAAACTGTTTTTT	CASSPRGGDGEKLFF
TRBV4-3	TRBJ2-7	15	TRBD2	-	TGCGCCAGCAGCCAAGTCGCTAGCGGACCCTACGAGCAGTACTTC	CASSQVASGPYEQYF
TRBV2	TRBJ2-6	15	-	once	TGTGCCAGCAAGGGGGGTGTCTCTGGGGCCAACGTCCTGACTTTC	CASKGGVSGANVLTF
TRBV2	TRBJ1-2	17	-	-	TGTGCCAGCAGTGGGGGGGGAGTGAAGGGAATAATGTATGGCTACACCTTC	CASSGGGVKGIMYGYTF
TRBV7-3	TRBJ1-4	15	-	-	TGTGCCAGCAGCTCGACAGGTCAAAGGGGTGAAAAACTGTTTTTT	CASSSTGQRGEKLFF
TRBV29-1	TRBJ2-7	16	-	-	TGCAGCGTTGAATCCGGTGGAAGGGGCGGGGTGTACGAGCAGTACTTC	CSVESGGRGGVYEQYF
TRBV19	TRBJ2-2	11	-	-	TGTGCCAGTGGGAATACCGGGGAGCTGTTTTTT	CASGNTGELFF
TRBV15	TRBJ2-5	17	TRBD2	-	TGTGCCACCAGCAGAGATCCTGTAGCGGGAGGGGGGGAGACCCAGTACTTC	CATSRDPVAGGGETQYF
TRBV9	TRBJ1-5	14	-	-	TGTGCCAGCAGCGGTCCAGGTAATAATCAGCCCCAGCATTTT	CASSGPGNNQPQHF
TRBV28	TRBJ2-2	14	-	-	TGTGCCAGCAGTCCCCTGCGTCCTACCGGGGAGCTGTTTTTT	CASSPLRPTGELFF
TRBV6-6	TRBJ1-1	16	TRBD1	-	TGTGCCAGCAGTTGGGGGACCGGGACAGGGAGGGCTGAAGCTTTCTTT	CASSWGTGTGRAEAFF
TRBV5-1	TRBJ1-4	17	TRBD1	-	TGCGCCAGCAGCCGCGGACCCCGGACAGGAGATAATGAAAAACTGTTTTTT	CASSRGPRTGDNEKLFF
TRBV6-6	TRBJ1-1	14	-	once	TGTGCCAGCAGTCTGTATCGGGGGAACACTGAAGCTTTCTTT	CASSLYRGNTEAFF
TRBV5-1	TRBJ2-7	14	-	-	TGCGCCAGCGCGCAGCCTGACTCGAGCTACGAGCAGTACTTC	CASAQPDSSYEQYF
TRBV4-1	TRBJ1-4	16	-	-	TGCGCCAGCAGCCTCCAGGAAGACCGGGGACGCGAAAAACTGTTTTTT	CASSLQEDRGREKLFF
TRBV5-1	TRBJ2-3	15	TRBD2	-	TGCGCCAGCAGGGAAAGCGGGAGGGAGTCAGATACGCAGTATTTT	CASRESGRESDTQYF
TRBV6-1	TRBJ2-7	13	TRBD1	-	TGTGCCAGCAAAGGACAGGGGGCGGGCGAGCAGTACTTC	CASKGQGAGEQYF
TRBV5-1	TRBJ2-3	14	-	-	TGCGCCAGCAGCTTGGACAGGGCCCGTGATACGCAGTATTTT	CASSLDRARDTQYF
TRBV9	TRBJ1-1	14	-	-	TGTGCCAGCAGCGTAGCAGGAAAGAACACTGAAGCTTTCTTT	CASSVAGKNTEAFF
TRBV5-1	TRBJ1-4	16	-	-	TGCGCCAGCAGCTTGGGGGCCGGGGTGACTAATGAAAAACTGTTTTTT	CASSLGAGVTNEKLFF
TRBV5-4	TRBJ1-2	13	-	-	TGTGCCAGCAGCTTGCCAGCAAACTATGGCTACACCTTC	CASSLPANYGYTF
TRBV19	TRBJ2-2	17	-	-	TGTGCCAGTAGTTATACCCGGAGGGCAGCGAACACCGGGGAGCTGTTTTTT	CASSYTRRAANTGELFF
TRBV7-2	TRBJ1-1	15	TRBD1	-	TGTGCCAGCACCTTATCCCAGACAGGGTCCACTGAAGCTTTCTTT	CASTLSQTGSTEAFF
TRBV29-1	TRBJ2-5	13	-	-	TGCAGCGTGGGGCAGGGGAGGGGAGAGACCCAGTACTTC	CSVGQGRGETQYF
TRBV5-1	TRBJ2-7	15	TRBD1	-	TGCGCCAGCAGCTTGAATACAGGGGGCACCTACGAGCAGTACTTC	CASSLNTGGTYEQYF
TRBV12-2	TRBJ2-7	16	-	-	TGTGCAAGTCGCTTTCCCCCCTGGTCGGCCCTTAAGGAGCAGTACTTC	CASRFPPWSALKEQYF
TRBV9	TRBJ2-1	15	TRBD2	once	TGTGCCAGCAGCGTCGAGGGACTAGCGGACAATGAGCAGTTCTTC	CASSVEGLADNEQFF
TRBV5-6	TRBJ2-2	16	TRBD1	-	TGTGCCAGCAGCCCCCTTGGACAGGGAAGGACCGGGGAGCTGTTTTTT	CASSPLGQGRTGELFF
TRBV30	TRBJ2-1	15	TRBD1	once	TGTGCCTGGGGGAAATGGGACAGATCGGGCAATGAGCAGTTCTTC	CAWGKWDRSGNEQFF
TRBV18	TRBJ2-3	15	TRBD1	-	TGTGCCAGCTCACCGGGGACAGGGGTCACAGATACGCAGTATTTT	CASSPGTGVTDTQYF
TRBV2	TRBJ1-2	13	-	-	TGTGCCAGCATTTTGACAGAAAACTATGGCTACACCTTC	CASILTENYGYTF
TRBV7-3	TRBJ1-1	17	-	-	TGTGCCAGCAGCTTAGACGGGGCTAGCATCAAGAACACTGAAGCTTTCTTT	CASSLDGASIKNTEAFF